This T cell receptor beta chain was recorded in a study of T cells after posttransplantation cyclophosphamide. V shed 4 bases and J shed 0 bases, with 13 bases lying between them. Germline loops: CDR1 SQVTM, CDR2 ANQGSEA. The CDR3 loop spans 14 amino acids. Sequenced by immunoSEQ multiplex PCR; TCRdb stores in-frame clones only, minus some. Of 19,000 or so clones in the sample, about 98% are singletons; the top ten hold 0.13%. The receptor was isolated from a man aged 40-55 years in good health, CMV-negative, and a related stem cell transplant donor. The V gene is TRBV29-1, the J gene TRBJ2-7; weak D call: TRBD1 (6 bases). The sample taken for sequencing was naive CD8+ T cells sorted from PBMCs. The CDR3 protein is CSVAMGALSYEQYF. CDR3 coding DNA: TGCAGCGTTGCGATGGGGGCCCTCTCCTACGAGCAGTACTTC.